These 28 T cell receptor beta chains share one sample of origin, sequenced in a study of cytomegalovirus exposure and HLA in healthy donors. PCR involved 60 Vbeta and 13 Jbeta primers. Some clones are missing from TCRdb's copy, which holds only in-frame ones; the method was immunoSEQ multiplex PCR. In the table there are roughly 130,000 clones, approximately 80% of which are singletons. Sequenced material: PBMCs. The source of these receptors is a man aged 50 or older in good health and CMV-seronegative.

This clone has just a few counts. The gene calls are TRBV10-2 and TRBJ1-2; tentatively, D is TRBD1 (6 bases). Germline CDR1 and CDR2: WSHSY and SAAADI. The CDR3 has 17 amino acids. Trimming shortened V by 4 bases and J by 5 bases, and 23 bases separated the two germline ends. The CDR3 loop is CASSGDTGQLHIYGYTF. For the CDR3, the DNA is TGCGCCAGCAGTGGGGATACTGGACAGTTACATATTTATGGCTACACCTTC.

V usage is TRBV11-3 and J usage is TRBJ2-1; 8 nucleotides align to TRBD2. V was pared by 5 bases and J by 4 bases, with 1 base of the junction left unmatched. In germline, CDR1 is SGHNT, CDR2 YENEEA. The CDR3 runs 13 residues. The CDR3 loop is CASSRGGYNEQFF. The CDR3 region has the DNA TGTGCCAGCAGCCGGGGGGGATACAATGAGCAGTTCTTC.

The J gene is TRBJ1-1, the V gene TRBV7-2, with 7 bases identical to TRBD1. CDR3 length equals 12 residues. Trimming cost V 5 bases and J 9 bases; bases outside gene matches: 6. Germline lookup yields CDR1 SGHTA and CDR2 FQGNSA. Here the CDR3 DNA reads TGTGCCAGCAGCCCCGCACAGGGGAAAGCTTTCTTT. This codes for CASSPAQGKAFF.

This clone has only a few counts. The chain has TRBV2 and TRBJ1-5; D is uncertain. The CDR3 totals 14 residues. V lost 0 bases to trimming and J lost 7 bases, with 10 bases between them. Germline V gives CDR1 SNHLY, CDR2 FYNNEI. The CDR3: CASSEAVRGQPQHF. CDR3 DNA sequence: TGTGCCAGCAGTGAAGCGGTTAGAGGGCAGCCCCAGCATTTT.

This sequence joins TRBV6-1 and TRBJ2-2, with a tentative D call TRBD1 (5 bases). The germline V gene encodes CDR1 MNHNS and CDR2 SASEGT. This CDR3 has 15 amino acids. Trimming took off 0 bases at V and 6 bases at J, with 11 bases between the two ends. CDR3 region: CASSEAGAQAGELFF. The CDR3 coding sequence is TGTGCCAGCAGTGAAGCAGGGGCGCAGGCCGGGGAGCTGTTTTTT.

This clone occurred a few times. The rearrangement uses TRBV18 and TRBJ2-4, with 9 positions matching TRBD1. Germline trimming cut 4 bases from V and 2 bases from J; bases unmatched to any gene: 6. From germline, CDR1 is KGHSH and CDR2 LQKENI. This CDR3 region has 16 residues. CDR3 sequence (DNA): TGTGCCAGCTCACAACGGACAGGGGCAACCAAAAACATTCAGTACTTC. Its protein is CASSQRTGATKNIQYF.

V usage is TRBV9 and J usage is TRBJ2-3; 8 bases align to TRBD2. The CDR3 contains 16 residues. V gave up 2 bases and J gave up 1 base; unmatched junction bases: 6. The germline gives CDR1 SGDLS, CDR2 YYNGEE. The CDR3, as DNA: TGTGCCAGCAGCGTTTATAGCGGGGCCCGCACAGATACGCAGTATTTT. Translated, it gives CASSVYSGARTDTQYF.

This clone was counted a single time. CDR3 loop: CASSQEHPYPSTDTQYF. Here the CDR3 DNA reads TGCGCCAGCAGCCAAGAACATCCATACCCTAGCACAGATACGCAGTATTTT. The rearrangement uses TRBV4-1 and TRBJ2-3; D remains ambiguous. Germline V CDR1 and CDR2: MGHRA, YSYEKL. Trimming stripped 0 bases from V and 0 bases from J, with 13 bases between. This CDR3 region has 17 residues.

This chain links TRBV5-4 with TRBJ2-5; 9 bases fit TRBD1. Trimming removed 2 bases from V and 5 bases from J; junction bases left unmatched: 7. Looked up from germline, CDR1 is SGHNT and CDR2 is YYREEE (reference sequence). This CDR3 is built from 15 residues. CDR3 in amino acids: CASSFLTGGTETQYF. The CDR3, as DNA: TGTGCCAGCAGCTTTTTAACAGGGGGCACGGAGACCCAGTACTTC.

The DNA of the CDR3 is TGTGCCAGCAGCCAGACAGGGAATTCACCCCTCCACTTT. It is translated as CASSQTGNSPLHF. V gene TRBV14 combines with J gene TRBJ1-6; 7 bases align to TRBD1. The germline V gene encodes CDR1 SGHDN and CDR2 FVKESK. The CDR3 covers 13 residues. V trimming: 3 bases; J trimming: 7 bases; junction bases outside the gene matches: 0.

This clone has a handful of counts. The chain uses TRBV6-5 and TRBJ2-5; 8 bases are a match to TRBD2. Gene TRBJ2-7 matches the end of the DNA better, so the J call may be wrong. This CDR3 comprises 14 residues. Germline V CDR1 and CDR2: MNHEY, SVGAGI. The CDR3 DNA follows: TGTGCCAGCAGTTACGAGGCGGGGGGTCGCGAGCAGTACTTC. It yields the protein CASSYEAGGREQYF.

V and J are TRBV7-9 and TRBJ1-4, with unresolved D. Germline V CDR1 and CDR2: SEHNR, FQNEAQ (reference sequence). V lost 4 bases and J lost 4, with 7 bases in between. The CDR3 contains 13 residues. In DNA form, the CDR3 reads TGTGCCAGCAGCTCGGGAATTAATGAAAAACTGTTTTTT. Its protein product is CASSSGINEKLFF.

A remark on this clone: The same CDR3 can be traced to other DNA sequences in this sample. The V call is TRBV6-5, the J call TRBJ1-2; 7 bases fit TRBD1. Germline loops: CDR1 MNHEY, CDR2 SVGAGI. V dropped 5 bases and J dropped 7; count of bases not matched to a gene: 7. The CDR3 has 13 residues. The CDR3 DNA reads as TGTGCCAGCAGTGCGCCGACAGGGTTTGGCTACACCTTC. Protein product: CASSAPTGFGYTF.

This clone was picked up one time. The chain couples TRBV6-5 to TRBJ1-1; D not certain. V was pared by 6 bases and J by 5 bases, with 16 bases between. Germline CDR1 MNHEY, CDR2 SVGAGI. This CDR3 has 14 amino acids. The CDR3 sequence is CASRNLLRGTEAFF. The CDR3 DNA sequence: TGTGCCAGCAGAAATCTCCTCCGGGGAACTGAAGCTTTCTTT.

The chain employs TRBV15 and TRBJ1-6; D is undetermined. The CDR3 extends over 15 amino acids. The germline V gene encodes CDR1 LNHNV and CDR2 YYDKDF (reference sequence). V lost 0 bases and J lost 0, with 3 bases in between. This CDR3 reads CATSRDRSYNSPLHF. The CDR3 DNA reads TGTGCCACCAGCAGAGATCGCTCCTATAATTCACCCCTCCACTTT.

The chain links TRBV4-3 to TRBJ1-1; D call uncertain. V was shortened by 1 base and J by 8 bases, with 20 bases between the two germline ends. Germline loops: CDR1 LGHNA, CDR2 YSLEER. The CDR3 runs to 16 residues. In DNA, the CDR3 is TGCGCCAGCAGCCAAGTAACCTCCCGAGGGAATATCGAAGCTTTCTTT. Amino acid sequence: CASSQVTSRGNIEAFF.

The CDR3 nucleotides read TGTGCCAGCAGTTCCGACGGGGGATCCCAAGAGACCCAGTACTTC. This codes for CASSSDGGSQETQYF. The rearrangement joins TRBV2 to TRBJ2-5, with TRBD2 as a possible D gene (6 bases). Trimming cost V 5 bases and J 1 base, with 14 bases left between them. CDR1 is SNHLY and CDR2 is FYNNEI in the germline V gene. This CDR3 has 15 residues. The full variable domain, completed using reference TRBV2 and TRBJ2-5, is EPEVTQTPSHQVTQMGQEVILRCVPISNHLYFYWYRQILGQKVEFLVSFYNNEISEKSEIFDDQFSVERPDGSNFTLKIRSTKLEDSAMYFCASSSDGGSQETQYFGPGTRLLVL.

The chain carries TRBV20-1 and TRBJ1-2; D gene ambiguous. V was cut by 5 bases and J by 5 bases, with 9 bases left in between. CDR3 size: 11 residues. CDR1 and CDR2 from the germline V gene are DFQATT and SNEGSKA (reference sequence). Here the CDR3 reads CSAYYSYGYTF. In DNA, the CDR3 is TGCAGTGCTTACTATTCTTATGGCTACACCTTC.

V usage is TRBV2 and J usage is TRBJ2-7, with TRBD1 matching over 7 bases. With V trimmed by 7 bases and J by 5 bases, 11 bases remained unmatched. Germline CDR1 SNHLY, CDR2 FYNNEI. This CDR3 is 14 amino acids long. In DNA, the CDR3 is TGTGCCAGCAACCCGGGACAGTCGGTCCACGAGCAGTACTTC. Translation: CASNPGQSVHEQYF. Supplemented by reference TRBV2 and TRBJ2-7, the full variable domain reads EPEVTQTPSHQVTQMGQEVILRCVPISNHLYFYWYRQILGQKVEFLVSFYNNEISEKSEIFDDQFSVERPDGSNFTLKIRSTKLEDSAMYFCASNPGQSVHEQYFGPGTRLTVT.

The rearrangement joins TRBV4-3 to TRBJ2-5; D is perhaps TRBD2 (7 bases). V was cut by 0 bases and J by 1 base, with 18 bases left in between. CDR3 length: 18 amino acids. Per the germline V gene, CDR1 is LGHNA and CDR2 is YSLEER. The CDR3 region has the DNA TGCGCCAGCAGCCAAGATTGGGGGGGGGCTAGTTCCCAAGAGACCCAGTACTTC. Protein: CASSQDWGGASSQETQYF.

This clone was seen just once. This CDR3 reads CASSQDLGGLSGYTF. Here the CDR3 DNA reads TGTGCCAGCAGCCAAGATTTGGGGGGACTCTCTGGCTACACCTTC. The V and J genes are TRBV14 and TRBJ1-2; D is possibly TRBD1 (5 bases). The germline gives CDR1 SGHDN, CDR2 FVKESK. The CDR3 spans 15 residues. The V end lost 0 bases, the J end lost 7 bases, and 15 bases lay between the germline ends.

This chain links TRBV4-1 with TRBJ2-7; D not resolved. CDR3 length: 15 amino acids. V lost 4 bases and J lost 5, with 18 bases in between. From germline, CDR1 is MGHRA and CDR2 YSYEKL. This chain's CDR3 is CASSPSPRLIDEQYF. In DNA form, the CDR3 reads TGCGCCAGCAGCCCTTCACCACGACTCATAGACGAGCAGTACTTC.

The chain is built from TRBV30 and TRBJ1-2; D is possibly TRBD1 (6 bases). CDR3 length: 14 amino acids. Germline CDR1 and CDR2: GTSNPN and SVGIG (reference sequence). V shed 0 bases and J shed 8 bases, with 16 bases lying between them. This chain's CDR3 is CAWSVHGGRGGYTF. DNA for the CDR3: TGTGCCTGGAGTGTACACGGGGGGCGCGGAGGCTACACCTTC. Using reference TRBV30 and TRBJ1-2 for the parts outside the CDR3, the full variable domain is SQTIHQWPATLVQPVGSPLSLECTVEGTSNPNLYWYRQAAGRGLQLLFYSVGIGQISSEVPQNLSASRPQDRQFILSSKKLLLSDSGFYLCAWSVHGGRGGYTFGSGTRLTVV.

This rearrangement joins TRBV7-9 to TRBJ2-3, with TRBD2 matching over 7 bases. This CDR3 comprises 12 residues. V trimming: 6 bases; J trimming: 11 bases; junction bases outside the gene matches: 8. Germline values: CDR1 SEHNR, CDR2 FQNEAQ (reference sequence). The CDR3 bases are TGTGCCAGCAGGGGGACCGGGGAGGGGCAGTATTTT. Encoded protein: CASRGTGEGQYF.

The chain joins TRBV4-1 to TRBJ1-2; a weak D match, TRBD1 (5 bases). V lost 1 base, J lost 3 bases, and 9 bases lay in between. The germline V gene has CDR1 MGHRA and CDR2 YSYEKL. The CDR3 has 14 amino acids. This CDR3 is CASSQGTGDYGYTF. The CDR3 DNA reads as TGCGCCAGCAGCCAAGGAACAGGCGACTATGGCTACACCTTC.

The V and J genes are TRBV30 and TRBJ2-3; weak D call: TRBD2 (5 bases). Germline V lookup: CDR1 GTSNPN, CDR2 SVGIG (reference sequence). V lost 1 base to trimming and J lost 2 bases, with 13 bases between them. The CDR3 runs to 15 residues. CDR3 region: CAWSGGVKPTDTQYF. The CDR3 DNA sequence: TGTGCCTGGAGTGGGGGAGTAAAACCCACAGATACGCAGTATTTT.

This clone was counted once. The V gene is TRBV5-1, the J gene TRBJ1-4, with D hard to call. Germline V gene data show CDR1 as SGHRS and CDR2 as YFSETQ. The CDR3 loop spans 14 amino acids. V lost 4 bases and J lost 5, with 12 bases in between. In nucleotides, the CDR3 is TGCGCCAGCAGCCCTAATCCGGGGAATGAAAAACTGTTTTTT. As protein: CASSPNPGNEKLFF.

About this clone itself: The conserved closing phenylalanine or tryptophan is absent in this CDR3, likely reflecting a read error. This chain links TRBV7-9 with TRBJ1-2; 7 bases map to TRBD1. The CDR3 consists of 15 residues. Germline V CDR1 and CDR2: SEHNR, FQNEAQ (reference sequence). V lost 1 base and J lost 6; bases outside the gene matches: 8. For the CDR3, the DNA is TGTGCCAGCAGCTTAGGATGGACAGGCGGCGATGGCTACACCCTC. It codes for CASSLGWTGGDGYTL.